Listed below are T cell receptor beta chains from one sample, sequenced in a study of OX40 agonist ivuxolimab in advanced cancers. Here immunoSEQ multiplex PCR was the method, and the copy in TCRdb shows in-frame clones only, minus some. The table includes about 79,000 clones, 90% detected once. The sample was CD4+ or CD8+ T cells sorted from blood, taken in a trial of the OX40 agonist ivuxolimab. These receptors all stem from an adult with an advanced solid tumor such as melanoma, head and neck, liver or kidney cancer. CDR3s include the opening cysteine and the closing phenylalanine or tryptophan. The order of the fields is J gene, D gene, clone size, V gene, CDR3 DNA, CDR3 protein. A D gene is named only where the DNA matches it firmly. For some rows the clone size is stated as once, few or many, or as a class when expanded; others skip it.

TRBJ2-6 - - TRBV7-3 TGTGCCAGCAGCTTGGATAGCTCTGGGGCCAACGTCCTGACTTTC CASSLDSSGANVLTF
TRBJ1-2 TRBD1 - TRBV14 TGTGCCAGCAGCCAAGATTGGGGGACAGGGTTAAGCTATGGCTACACCTTC CASSQDWGTGLSYGYTF
TRBJ1-4 TRBD1 - TRBV5-1 TGCGCCAGCAGCTCAACAGGAGGGACAGAACTGTTTTTT CASSSTGGTELFF
TRBJ2-7 TRBD1 - TRBV6-1 TGTGCCAGCATATCGGGACAGCTGGTCCACGAGCAGTACTTC CASISGQLVHEQYF
TRBJ1-2 - - TRBV29-1 TGCAGCGCCACAACAGGGCTCTATGGCTACACCTTC CSATTGLYGYTF
TRBJ2-1 TRBD2 - TRBV5-4 TGTGCCAGCAGCACAAAACTAGCGGGGGCCTACAATGAGCAGTTCTTC CASSTKLAGAYNEQFF
TRBJ1-4 TRBD1 - TRBV7-9 TGTGCCAGCAGCCGCACAGGGGGCTATGGGGAAAAACTGTTTTTT CASSRTGGYGEKLFF
TRBJ2-1 TRBD1 - TRBV11-1 TGTGCCAGCAGCTTAGCGACAGGGGCGTACTACAATGAGCAGTTCTTC CASSLATGAYYNEQFF
TRBJ2-2 TRBD1 - TRBV5-1 TGCGCCACCATGCTAGGGACAGTCAACACCGGGGAGCTGTTTTTT CATMLGTVNTGELFF
TRBJ1-2 - - TRBV6-5 TGTGCCAACTCCCGGGACGGAAGATCTAACTATGGCTACACCTTC CANSRDGRSNYGYTF
TRBJ2-5 TRBD1 - TRBV19 TGTGCCAGTCGACAGGGGGCTGGAGAGACCCAGTACTTC CASRQGAGETQYF
TRBJ2-7 - - TRBV25-1 TGTGCCAGCAAGTCCCCACAGGGAAAGGGCTACGAGCAGTACTTC CASKSPQGKGYEQYF
TRBJ2-7 - few TRBV23-1 TGCGCCAGCAGCACGGGGAGGACAGGAAAACCGCGCCGCTACGAGCAGTACTTC CASSTGRTGKPRRYEQYF
TRBJ1-5 - once TRBV6-5 TGTGCCAGCAGCCAGGGATCGCATCAGCCCCAGCATTTT CASSQGSHQPQHF
TRBJ1-1 - few TRBV11-3 TGTGCCAGCAGTAACGTGGGAATCGCTGAAGCTTTCTTT CASSNVGIAEAFF
TRBJ1-5 TRBD1 - TRBV25-1 TGTGCCAGCAGTGGGGGGGACAGGGGTCTTAATCAGCCCCAGCATTTT CASSGGDRGLNQPQHF
TRBJ2-3 TRBD2 - TRBV30 TGTGCCTGGAGTGTGGGGCTAGCGGGGGAGGGAGATACGCAGTATTTT CAWSVGLAGEGDTQYF
TRBJ1-2 - - TRBV6-5 TGTGCCAGCAGTTACTCGTTCGGTCCGGTTGGATATGGCTACACCTTC CASSYSFGPVGYGYTF
TRBJ2-3 TRBD2 - TRBV2 TGTGCCAGCAGTGAACATTCTAGCGGGGGCCCGGATACGCAGTATTTT CASSEHSSGGPDTQYF
TRBJ1-3 TRBD1 - TRBV30 TGTGCCTGGAGTGAGGGACAGCTTGGAAACACCATATATTTT CAWSEGQLGNTIYF
TRBJ1-1 - - TRBV4-1 TGCGCCAGCAGCCGCATAGCCGACACTGAAGCTTTCTTT CASSRIADTEAFF
TRBJ1-2 - - TRBV5-1 TGCGCCGAGCCGGACGGGATTTTAACTTATGGCTACACCTTC CAEPDGILTYGYTF
TRBJ2-5 TRBD1 - TRBV10-1 TGCGCCAGCAGTGAGTTTGTGGACAGGGAACAAGAGACCCAGTACTTC CASSEFVDREQETQYF
TRBJ1-1 - - TRBV6-1 TGTGCCAGCAGTGCCGTTGGGGCCCCCGACACTGAAGCTTTCTTT CASSAVGAPDTEAFF
TRBJ2-1 - - TRBV5-1 TGCGCCAGCAGCTGGGTGGGACAAGAGGCTAATGAGCAGTTCTTC CASSWVGQEANEQFF
TRBJ1-1 - - TRBV19 TGTGCCAGTCGCTCCAGGAGGAACACTGAAGCTTTCTTT CASRSRRNTEAFF
TRBJ2-5 - - TRBV20-1 TGCAGTACCGCGGGAAAGACCCAGTACTTC CSTAGKTQYF
TRBJ2-1 TRBD2 - TRBV5-1 TGCGCCAGCAGCCCGGGACTAGCGGGGCGATCCTACAATGAGCAGTTCTTC CASSPGLAGRSYNEQFF
TRBJ1-1 TRBD1 once TRBV19 TGTGCCAGTAGTATTCAGGGGGACACTGAAGCTTTCTTT CASSIQGDTEAFF
TRBJ1-1 - - TRBV7-9 TGTGCCAGCAGCTCATATAACAAGCTTCCCACTGAAGCTTTCTTT CASSSYNKLPTEAFF
TRBJ1-4 - - TRBV7-9 TGTGCCAGCAGCTCCTTGGGTGAAAAACTGTTTTTT CASSSLGEKLFF
TRBJ1-5 - - TRBV19 TGTGCCAGTAGCGAGCACGGGGGGGGAATGAATCAGCCCCAGCATTTT CASSEHGGGMNQPQHF
TRBJ2-7 TRBD1 - TRBV18 TGTGCCAGCTCACCAGTGACAGGGAACGAGCAGTACTTC CASSPVTGNEQYF
TRBJ1-1 TRBD1 once TRBV2 TGTGCCAGCAGTGAGAAACAGGGGATGAACACTGAAGCTTTCTTT CASSEKQGMNTEAFF
TRBJ2-3 TRBD1 - TRBV10-3 TGTGCCACTTCTGGTGTAGGGGGCGGTGCAGATACGCAGTATTTT CATSGVGGGADTQYF
TRBJ2-2 TRBD1 - TRBV5-5 TGTGCCAGCAGCTTGGTCGGGACAGCGAACACCGGGGAGCTGTTTTTT CASSLVGTANTGELFF
TRBJ1-2 - - TRBV5-6 TGTGCCAGCAGTCTTCTCATTGGGTCAGGCACTTCCGGCTACACCTTC CASSLLIGSGTSGYTF
TRBJ2-2 - once TRBV7-6 TGTGCCAGCAGCTTACGAGACAGGTCGAACACCGGGGAGCTGTTTTTT CASSLRDRSNTGELFF
TRBJ1-1 - - TRBV29-1 TGCAGCGTTCGGGGCTATGGTAAGAACACTGAAGCTTTCTTT CSVRGYGKNTEAFF
TRBJ2-1 - - TRBV6-5 TGTGCCAGCAGTGACCAGGGATCCTACAATGAGCAGTTCTTC CASSDQGSYNEQFF
TRBJ2-5 - - TRBV7-9 TGTGCCAGCAGCCACTCAGGGACACCGTACCAAGAGACCCAGTACTTC CASSHSGTPYQETQYF
TRBJ2-7 - - TRBV7-2 TGTGCCAGCAGCCGAACAGGGTGGGATTCCTACGAGCAGTACTTC CASSRTGWDSYEQYF
TRBJ2-3 - - TRBV13 TGTGCCAGCAGCTTAGCGGGGGGCCTAAAACGCACAGATACGCAGTATTTT CASSLAGGLKRTDTQYF
TRBJ2-4 - few TRBV5-1 TGCGCCAGCAGCTTGGATCAGTTGGGCATTCAGTACTTC CASSLDQLGIQYF
TRBJ2-3 TRBD2 - TRBV29-1 TGCAGCGTCCCCCGGGGGGTAGCGGGGGGGCAGTATTTT CSVPRGVAGGQYF
TRBJ2-2 - - TRBV27 TGTGCCAGCAGTTTAAGGAGTTCGAACACCGGGGAGCTGTTTTTT CASSLRSSNTGELFF
TRBJ1-4 - - TRBV5-4 TGTGCCAGCAGCTTGGGCCGCGGCGCTACTAATGAAAAACTGTTTTTT CASSLGRGATNEKLFF